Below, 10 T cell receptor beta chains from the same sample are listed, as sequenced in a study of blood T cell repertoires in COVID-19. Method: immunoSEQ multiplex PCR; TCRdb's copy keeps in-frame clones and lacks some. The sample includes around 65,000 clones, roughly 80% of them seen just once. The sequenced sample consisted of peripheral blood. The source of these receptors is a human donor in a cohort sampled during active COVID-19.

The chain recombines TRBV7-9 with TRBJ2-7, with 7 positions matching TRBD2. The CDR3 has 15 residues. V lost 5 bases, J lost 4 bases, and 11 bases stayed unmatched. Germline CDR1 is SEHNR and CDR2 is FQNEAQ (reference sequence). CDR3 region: CASSPGRGGRYEQYF. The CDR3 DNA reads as TGTGCCAGCAGCCCAGGTCGGGGAGGGAGGTACGAGCAGTACTTC.

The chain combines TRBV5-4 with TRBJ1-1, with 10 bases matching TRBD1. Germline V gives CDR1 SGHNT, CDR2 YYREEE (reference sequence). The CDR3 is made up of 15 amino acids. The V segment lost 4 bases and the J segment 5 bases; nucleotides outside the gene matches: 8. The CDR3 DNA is TGTGCCAGCAGCGACAGGACAGGGGGAGGGACTGAAGCTTTCTTT. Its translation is CASSDRTGGGTEAFF.

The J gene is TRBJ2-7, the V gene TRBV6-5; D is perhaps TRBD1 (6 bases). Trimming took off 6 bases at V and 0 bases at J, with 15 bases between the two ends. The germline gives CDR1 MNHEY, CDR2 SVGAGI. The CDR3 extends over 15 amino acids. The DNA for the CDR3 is TGTGCCAGCAGGAAACCGGGACACCTCTCCTACGAGCAGTACTTC. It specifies CASRKPGHLSYEQYF.

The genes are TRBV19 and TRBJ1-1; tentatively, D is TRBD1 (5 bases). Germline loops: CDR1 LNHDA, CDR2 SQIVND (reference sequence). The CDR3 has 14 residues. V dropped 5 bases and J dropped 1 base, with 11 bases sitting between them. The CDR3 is CASSEGLRNTEAFF. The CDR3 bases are TGTGCCAGTAGTGAGGGACTCCGGAACACTGAAGCTTTCTTT. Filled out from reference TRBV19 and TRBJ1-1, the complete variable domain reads DGGITQSPKYLFRKEGQNVTLSCEQNLNHDAMYWYRQDPGQGLRLIYYSQIVNDFQKGDIAEGYSVSREKKESFPLTVTSAQKNPTAFYLCASSEGLRNTEAFFGQGTRLTVV.

CDR3 region: CASSLLPPLFLRDRTYEQYF. DNA for the CDR3: TGCGCCAGCAGCTTGCTTCCCCCCCTCTTTTTGCGGGACAGGACCTACGAGCAGTACTTC. V gene TRBV5-1 combines with J gene TRBJ2-7, with 8 nucleotides matching TRBD1. Unmatched junction bases numbered 20, after V lost 1 base and J lost 2 bases. CDR3 length equals 20 residues. Germline CDR1 is SGHRS and CDR2 is YFSETQ.

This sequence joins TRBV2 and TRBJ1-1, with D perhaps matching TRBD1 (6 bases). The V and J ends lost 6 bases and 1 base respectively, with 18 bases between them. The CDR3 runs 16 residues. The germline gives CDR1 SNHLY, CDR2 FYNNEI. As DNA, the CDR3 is TGTGCCAGCAGGCTGGACAGATTGACAACGAACACTGAAGCTTTCTTT. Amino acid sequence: CASRLDRLTTNTEAFF.

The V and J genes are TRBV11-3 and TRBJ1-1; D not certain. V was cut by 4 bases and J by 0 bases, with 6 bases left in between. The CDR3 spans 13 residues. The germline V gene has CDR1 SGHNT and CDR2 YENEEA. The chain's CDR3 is CASSYSMNTEAFF. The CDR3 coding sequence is TGTGCCAGCAGCTACTCCATGAACACTGAAGCTTTCTTT.

CDR3 bases: TGTGCCAGCAGCTTAGGGTCGACAAGGTTAACTGAAGCTTTCTTT. Translated, it gives CASSLGSTRLTEAFF. The chain couples TRBV13 to TRBJ1-1; D is ambiguous. The germline V and J ends were trimmed by 0 bases and 5 bases, with 13 bases remaining between them. In germline, CDR1 is PRHDT, CDR2 FYEKMQ (reference sequence). The CDR3 loop spans 15 amino acids.

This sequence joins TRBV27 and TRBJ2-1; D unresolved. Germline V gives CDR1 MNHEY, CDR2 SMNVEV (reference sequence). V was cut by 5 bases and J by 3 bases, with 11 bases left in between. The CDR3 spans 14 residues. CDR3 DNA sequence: TGTGCCAGCAGTCGGAGCCCAGTCTACAATGAGCAGTTCTTC. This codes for CASSRSPVYNEQFF.

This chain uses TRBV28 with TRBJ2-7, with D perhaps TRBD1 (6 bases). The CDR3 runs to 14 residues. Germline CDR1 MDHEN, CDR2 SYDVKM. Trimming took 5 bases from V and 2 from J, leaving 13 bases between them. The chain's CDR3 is CASSPTGVPYEQYF. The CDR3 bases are TGTGCCAGCAGTCCGACAGGTGTCCCCTACGAGCAGTACTTC. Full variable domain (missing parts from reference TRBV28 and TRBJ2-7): DVKVTQSSRYLVKRTGEKVFLECVQDMDHENMFWYRQDPGLGLRLIYFSYDVKMKEKGDIPEGYSVSREKKERFSLILESASTNQTSMYLCASSPTGVPYEQYFGPGTRLTVT.